Following are 6 T cell receptor beta chains from one sample sequenced in a study of cytomegalovirus exposure and HLA in healthy donors. The study ran its PCR with 60 Vbeta and 13 Jbeta primers. Sequencing used immunoSEQ multiplex PCR; TCRdb keeps in-frame clones, though not all of them. The sample carries about 120,000 clones, 74% recorded once. Material for sequencing was PBMCs. These receptors were taken from a human donor in good health.

This chain uses TRBV5-1 with TRBJ2-4; TRBD2 matches at 11 bases. The ends lost 3 bases at V and 2 bases at J; junction bases unmatched: 7. The CDR3 runs 17 residues. The germline V gene has CDR1 SGHRS and CDR2 YFSETQ. The CDR3 region has the DNA TGCGCCAGCAGCTCCTTAGCGGGGGGGCGATCCAAAAACATTCAGTACTTC. The encoded protein is CASSSLAGGRSKNIQYF.

J is TRBJ2-1 and V is TRBV10-3; D might be TRBD1 (5 bases). The CDR3 spans 14 residues. Germline CDR1 and CDR2: ENHRY and SYGVKD. Between the trimmed V and J ends, which lost 0 bases and 5 bases, there was a span of 8 bases. The CDR3: CAISESKGDNEQFF. The CDR3 DNA sequence: TGTGCCATCAGTGAGTCGAAAGGGGACAATGAGCAGTTCTTC.

This clone was observed a few times. Other DNA variants within this sample encode the same CDR3. V and J are TRBV7-9 and TRBJ1-5, with D tentatively TRBD1 (6 bases). V lost 5 bases and J 4 bases, leaving 9 bases between the germline ends. Germline V gene data show CDR1 as SEHNR and CDR2 as FQNEAQ (reference sequence). The CDR3 runs to 13 residues. The CDR3 is CASSLQGNQPQHF. Written as DNA, the CDR3 is TGTGCCAGCAGCCTCCAGGGGAATCAGCCCCAGCATTTT.

CDR3 bases: TGTGCCAGCTCACCAACCAGAGGCAAGAACACCGGGGAGCTGTTTTTT. It translates to CASSPTRGKNTGELFF. The chain employs TRBV18 and TRBJ2-2; D remains unclear. V lost 2 bases and J 1 base, leaving 11 bases between the germline ends. CDR1 is KGHSH and CDR2 is LQKENI in the germline V gene. This CDR3 has 16 residues.

The chain links TRBV6-5 to TRBJ1-2; D ambiguous. Deletions cut 2 bases from V and 0 bases from J, with 10 bases between. The germline CDR1 and CDR2 sequences are MNHEY and SVGAGI. CDR3 length: 15 residues. CDR3 in DNA: TGTGCCAGCAGTTACCAATTGACACCTAACTATGGCTACACCTTC. Its translation is CASSYQLTPNYGYTF.

The chain joins TRBV28 to TRBJ1-2; 8 bases fit TRBD1. Germline loops: CDR1 MDHEN, CDR2 SYDVKM. CDR3 size: 15 residues. The V segment lost 2 bases and the J segment 4 bases; nucleotides outside the gene matches: 6. CDR3 loop: CASSLGTGFSYGYTF. CDR3 in DNA: TGTGCCAGCAGTTTAGGGACAGGATTTAGCTATGGCTACACCTTC.